A single T cell receptor beta chain is shown here with its context. The antigen remains undetermined. Both 60 Vbeta primers and 13 Jbeta primers went into the PCR. Sequenced by immunoSEQ multiplex PCR; TCRdb stores in-frame clones only, minus some. Counted here are about 190,000 clones, just under 75% occurring once; the ten biggest clones make up approximately 5%. The sample is drawn from a study of cytomegalovirus exposure and HLA in healthy donors. Study-wide results and caveats: CMV antigen specificity was confirmed in vitro for three CMV-associated chains.

Material for sequencing was PBMCs. The TCR originated in a man aged 25 to 40 in good health and CMV-seropositive.

Here the CDR3 DNA reads TGTGCCAGCAGTCCCCGGGGACAGCAGTTTTCCTACGAGCAGTACTTC. This encodes CASSPRGQQFSYEQYF. The chain employs TRBV6-6 and TRBJ2-7; TRBD1 agrees at 7 bases. V was pared by 5 bases and J by 1 base, with 11 bases of the junction left unmatched. CDR3 size: 16 residues. The germline gives CDR1 MNHNY, CDR2 SVGAGI (reference sequence).